This T cell receptor (beta chain) was identified during a study of lymphopenia after photon versus proton radiotherapy (dated by TCRdb to the late 2010s). Broadly, across the study: The study compared the immunological effects of photon versus proton radiation therapy in patients with gastrointestinal tumors who developed high-grade lymphopenia. The study was designed to characterize how the impact on the immune system differs between the two radiation modalities. The 20 patients in the cohort had gastrointestinal tumors, were treated with either photon or proton therapy, and subsequently developed lymphopenia.

The library relied on the immunoSEQ multiplex PCR assay. T cell repertoires were profiled by deep sequencing of rearranged TCR beta loci, alongside multiparametric flow cytometry. This is the immuneACCESS table as TCRdb keeps it, with only in-frame sequences that have V and J called. A part of the clones is gone; compared with another copy, unresolved V genes explain less than half, and the rest is unexplained. The sample profile shows approximately 30,000 clones; 94% of them were found once. 0.55% to 0.9% of the sample is held by the ten biggest clonotypes. As encoded in the germline V gene, CDR1 is KGHSH while CDR2 is LQKENI. V sheds 4 bases and J sheds 5 bases, leaving 12 bases between their ends. The CDR3 goes from the cysteine to the phenylalanine over 13 residues. The CDR3 DNA has 39 bases and is translated from base 1. The paper as a whole reports these results and caveats: Among patients across the cohort who died, overall survival time showed an inverse correlation with a larger post-nadir drop in TCR diversity. The survival association was examined only in patients who died, and the authors described better survival with proton therapy as a possibility, not as a demonstrated result. Relative stability during treatment was observed in proton-treated patients, whereas loss of naive T cells and TCR diversity and gain of effector/memory populations were observed in photon-treated patients. After the lymphocyte count nadir, oligoclonal expansion, especially of CD8+ Temra cells, was observed in photon-treated repertoires, and the drop in diversity was driven by this expansion.

About this clone itself: Its recognized antigen is unknown. Base qualities are missing; no much larger clone stands one base away.

The sequences come from peripheral blood, collected from a patient treated with photon-based radiotherapy. This chain is built from TRBV18 and TRBJ2-7; the D assignment is uncertain and may be TRBD1 or TRBD2, with 5 bases supporting each. The clonotype comes from a woman between 45 and 60 years old with cholangiocarcinoma. The nucleotides read TGTGCCAGCTCACTGGGGGAAGCTAACGAGCAGTACTTC. Its protein product is CASSLGEANEQYF. With the rest looked up from the reference TRBV18 and TRBJ2-7 genes rather than sequenced, the full variable domain is NAGVMQNPRHLVRRRGQEARLRCSPMKGHSHVYWYRQLPEEGLKFMVYLQKENIIDESGMPKERFSAEFPKEGPSILRIQQVVRGDSAAYFCASSLGEANEQYFGPGTRLTVT.